The entry below gives a single T cell receptor beta chain sequence along with its context. The patients had localized lung adenocarcinoma, a non-small cell subtype. This specimen comes from a study of CD4 and CD8 cells across lung adenocarcinoma regions. MiXCR was run by TCRdb on the PCR reads, yielding one entry per CDR3 protein. The table records nearly 11,000 distinct CDR3 sequences, roughly 60% of them present only once. Germline assignment: CDR1 WSHSY and CDR2 SAAADI. The CDR3 spans 16 residues. This chain uses TRBV10-2 with TRBJ2-6, with TRBD1 matching over 9 bases. The end of the DNA is better explained by TRBJ2-5, so the J call may be wrong. The TCR comes from a male donor with lung adenocarcinoma. The CD4 and CD8 labels of this study may be unreliable. Sequenced sample: CD8+ T cells from the margin of a lung tumor. The DNA for the CDR3 is TGCGCCAGCGCGAGCTGGGACAGGGTTTCTCAAGAGACCCAGTACTTC. The encoded protein is CASASWDRVSQETQYF.